This T cell receptor beta chain emerged from a study of T cells after yellow fever vaccination. Study observations and caveats: Shared CD4/CD8 clonotypes were a small share, likely from convergent recombination.

Each CDR3 protein gets one entry after TCRdb re-called the 5' RACE reads with MiXCR. This repertoire shows 510,000 or so distinct CDR3 sequences, about 19% found once; its top ten account for around an eighth. Between the trimmed V and J ends, which lost 11 bases and 8 bases, there was a span of 16 bases. This CDR3 contains 12 residues. Details on this clonotype: Its cognate antigen is unknown.

The clonotype originates from a man aged 25 to 40 who received the YFV17D yellow fever vaccine. This chain links TRBV12-3 or TRBV12-4 with TRBJ2-1; perhaps TRBD2 as D (5 bases). Specimen: PBMCs, collected 15 days after the yellow fever booster vaccination. CDR3 DNA sequence: TGTGCCGCCAGAAACTGGGGAGATGAGCAGTTCTTC. This encodes CAARNWGDEQFF.